The sample holds a few counts of the clone carrying this T cell receptor beta chain. Its antigen is currently unknown. The sample belongs to a study of CD8 T cells in ankylosing spondylitis. Study results and caveats: The study identified a TCR beta motif of fewer than 10 highly homologous variants that appeared characteristic of ankylosing spondylitis blood.

The CDR3 consists of 13 residues. J lost 7 bases, V lost 1 base, and 1 base had no gene match. Germline V gene data show CDR1 as LGHNT and CDR2 as FRNRAP. TCR beta libraries were made by quantitative 5'-RACE with molecular barcodes. TCRdb passed the 5' RACE reads through MiXCR, listing each CDR3 protein once. The sample lists more than 650,000 distinct CDR3 sequences, 10% to 15% seen once, with just over 0.5% in the top ten. V is TRBV12-5 and J is TRBJ2-1, with 7 bases aligning to TRBD1. The clonotype comes from a male donor with ankylosing spondylitis. Specimen: blood, either unsorted or a sorted T cell fraction (not recorded which). Here the CDR3 DNA reads TGTGCTAGTGGTTTGGGACAGGGAAATGAGCAGTTCTTC. It translates to CASGLGQGNEQFF.